This is a list of T cell receptor beta chains from one sample in a study of blood T cells in healthy people across ages. From the 5' RACE reads, TCRdb called clonotypes with MiXCR, one entry per CDR3 protein. This table holds around 1,000,000 distinct CDR3 sequences, less than 45% found once. The source material was blood. These receptors originate from a man between 18 and 29 years old in good health. The CDR3 runs from the conserved cysteine through the conserved F or W. Fields, in order: D gene, clone size, V gene, J gene, CDR3 DNA, CDR3 protein. The D gene is left open where the match is weak. Not every row has a clone size; where given, it reads once, few, many or a size class.

D: NA
size: NA
V: TRBV5-1
J: TRBJ2-3
DNA: TGCGCCAGCAGCTTGAAGGAGGTGGGAGGTACGCAGTATTTT
CDR3: CASSLKEVGGTQYF

D: TRBD1
size: few
V: TRBV20-1
J: TRBJ1-5
DNA: TGCAGTGCTAGACACCCGACAGGGGACAATCAGCCCCAGCATTTT
CDR3: CSARHPTGDNQPQHF

D: NA
size: NA
V: TRBV7-2
J: TRBJ1-1
DNA: TGTGCCAGCAGCTTAGACGGGGGGCAAGGTGAAGCTTTCTTT
CDR3: CASSLDGGQGEAFF

D: NA
size: few
V: TRBV7-9
J: TRBJ2-1
DNA: TGTGCCAGCAGCGCCCCAAGGGAGCAGTTCTTC
CDR3: CASSAPREQFF

D: NA
size: many
V: TRBV7-2
J: TRBJ1-2
DNA: TGTGCCAGCAGCCCTCTAGGGAGGGACTATGGCTACACCTTC
CDR3: CASSPLGRDYGYTF

D: NA
size: NA
V: TRBV7-9
J: TRBJ1-1
DNA: TGTGCCAGCAGCTTAGCCCCGGGGGGAAAGAACACTGAAGCTTTCTTT
CDR3: CASSLAPGGKNTEAFF

D: TRBD2
size: NA
V: TRBV20-1
J: TRBJ2-3
DNA: TGCAGTGCTAGCAAGGCCCCCTTAGCGGGGGTCACAGATACGCAGTATTTT
CDR3: CSASKAPLAGVTDTQYF

D: NA
size: NA
V: TRBV20-1
J: TRBJ1-6
DNA: TGCAGTGCTCCAACCCCGGGTAATTCACCCCTCCACTTT
CDR3: CSAPTPGNSPLHF

D: TRBD1
size: few
V: TRBV6-2/TRBV6-3
J: TRBJ1-1
DNA: TGTGCCAGCAGATACAGGGGGCAGGGAAGGAACACTGAAGCTTTCTTT
CDR3: CASRYRGQGRNTEAFF

D: NA
size: few
V: TRBV6-5
J: TRBJ2-2
DNA: TGTGCCAGCAGCAGGGTCTCGAACACCGGGGAGCTGTTTTTT
CDR3: CASSRVSNTGELFF

D: NA
size: NA
V: TRBV12-5
J: TRBJ2-1
DNA: TGTGCTAGTGGCCTGGAGGGCCTACTCGATTCTCAGTTCTTC
CDR3: CASGLEGLLDSQFF

D: NA
size: NA
V: TRBV6-2/TRBV6-3
J: TRBJ2-2
DNA: TGTGCCAGCAACCTTTCAGGGTTCACCGGGGAGCTGTTTTTT
CDR3: CASNLSGFTGELFF

D: NA
size: NA
V: TRBV12-5
J: TRBJ1-5
DNA: TGTGCTAGTGGTTTGGTACCGGGACATGTACGTCAGCCCCAGCATTTT
CDR3: CASGLVPGHVRQPQHF

D: NA
size: few
V: TRBV20-1
J: TRBJ1-5
DNA: TGCAGTGCTAGAGCGGTGGAAAGGGGAGGGAAGCCCCAGCATTTT
CDR3: CSARAVERGGKPQHF

D: TRBD2
size: few
V: TRBV20-1
J: TRBJ2-1
DNA: TGCAGTGCTAGAGAAGCGGGGGCCATCAATGAGCAGTTCTTC
CDR3: CSAREAGAINEQFF

D: NA
size: NA
V: TRBV10-3
J: TRBJ2-1
DNA: TGTGCCATCAGTGGCGGGATACAAACCTACAATGAGCAGTTCTTC
CDR3: CAISGGIQTYNEQFF

D: NA
size: NA
V: TRBV28
J: TRBJ2-5
DNA: TGTGCCAGCAGTTTAGACTACCCGGAAGAGACCCAGTACTTC
CDR3: CASSLDYPEETQYF

D: NA
size: NA
V: TRBV28
J: TRBJ2-3
DNA: TGTGCCAGCAGTTTAGGGACGGATGGGGATGTAGACACAGATACGCAGTATTTT
CDR3: CASSLGTDGDVDTDTQYF

D: TRBD1
size: NA
V: TRBV7-9
J: TRBJ1-2
DNA: TGTGCCAGCAGCTTAGCGACAGGGGCGAACTATGGCTACAACTTC
CDR3: CASSLATGANYGYNF

D: NA
size: NA
V: TRBV15
J: TRBJ1-1
DNA: TGTGCCACCAGCAGAGACCCAAAGCCGGGCACTGAAGCTTTCTTT
CDR3: CATSRDPKPGTEAFF

D: TRBD1
size: few
V: TRBV5-6
J: TRBJ2-3
DNA: TGTGCCAGCAGCTGGACAGGCCGCAGCACAGATACGCAGTATTTT
CDR3: CASSWTGRSTDTQYF

D: NA
size: once
V: TRBV10-3
J: TRBJ1-5
DNA: TGTGCCACAGGAGGGGGAGCAAATCAGCCCCAGCATTTT
CDR3: CATGGGANQPQHF

D: NA
size: few
V: TRBV14
J: TRBJ2-5
DNA: TGTGCCAGCAGCCAAGTTGGGGGGCAGTACCAAGAGACCCAGTACTTC
CDR3: CASSQVGGQYQETQYF

D: TRBD1
size: NA
V: TRBV27
J: TRBJ2-3
DNA: TGTGCCAGCAGTTCCCCAGACCGGACAGGGCAGAGAGATACGCAGTATTTT
CDR3: CASSSPDRTGQRDTQYF

D: NA
size: NA
V: TRBV10-3
J: TRBJ2-7
DNA: TGTGCCATCAGTGGCGGTTCGTCCCCAACCTCCTACGAGCAGTACTTC
CDR3: CAISGGSSPTSYEQYF

D: NA
size: once
V: TRBV4-1
J: TRBJ1-6
DNA: TGCGCCAGCAGCCAAGTCGTCCAGTCAGGTTCACCCCTCCACTTT
CDR3: CASSQVVQSGSPLHF

D: NA
size: NA
V: TRBV6-2/TRBV6-3
J: TRBJ2-5
DNA: TGTGCCAGCAGTTACCTCGGCACTCGGGAAGAGACCCAGTACTTC
CDR3: CASSYLGTREETQYF

D: NA
size: many
V: TRBV10-3
J: TRBJ1-2
DNA: TGTGCCATCAGTGAGTCGATACGGAGGGATAACTATGGCTACACCTTC
CDR3: CAISESIRRDNYGYTF

D: TRBD1
size: few
V: TRBV28
J: TRBJ2-4
DNA: TGTGCCAGCAGACGTCGAGGGGACAGTCCGGAAAACATTCAGTACTTC
CDR3: CASRRRGDSPENIQYF

D: TRBD1
size: NA
V: TRBV20-1
J: TRBJ1-1
DNA: TGCAGTGCGCGACCCGGGACAGGGATCACTGAAGCTTTCTTT
CDR3: CSARPGTGITEAFF

D: NA
size: NA
V: TRBV6-2/TRBV6-3
J: TRBJ2-2
DNA: TGTGCCAGCCTTTTCAGGGGCCTCCTCGGCGGGGAGCTGTTTTTT
CDR3: CASLFRGLLGGELFF

D: NA
size: NA
V: TRBV6-2/TRBV6-3
J: TRBJ2-7
DNA: TGTGCCAGCAGAGACAGGCTAAGCTCCTACGAGCAGTACTTC
CDR3: CASRDRLSSYEQYF

D: NA
size: NA
V: TRBV4-3
J: TRBJ1-5
DNA: TGCGCCAGCAGCCAAGATCCGGGAGAGGGGCAGCCCCAGCATTTT
CDR3: CASSQDPGEGQPQHF

D: TRBD1
size: NA
V: TRBV29-1
J: TRBJ1-4
DNA: TGCAGCGTTGAAAGACAGGGGAATGAAAAACTGTTTTTT
CDR3: CSVERQGNEKLFF

D: NA
size: NA
V: TRBV29-1
J: TRBJ1-4
DNA: TGCAGCGTTGAAGATTGGGTCAAGGAGGGGGAACCTAATGAAAAACTGTTTTTT
CDR3: CSVEDWVKEGEPNEKLFF

D: TRBD2
size: NA
V: TRBV14
J: TRBJ2-1
DNA: TGTGCCAGCAGCTTCCGGGGGGGCGCCTACAATGAGCAGTTCTTC
CDR3: CASSFRGGAYNEQFF

D: NA
size: NA
V: TRBV6-5
J: TRBJ2-3
DNA: TGTGCCAGCAGTTCTTACTCGGGGGCGCTCACAGATACGCAGTATTTT
CDR3: CASSSYSGALTDTQYF

D: TRBD1
size: NA
V: TRBV7-3
J: TRBJ1-1
DNA: TGTGCCAGCAGCTATGGGACAGAAGGTGAAGCTTTCTTT
CDR3: CASSYGTEGEAFF